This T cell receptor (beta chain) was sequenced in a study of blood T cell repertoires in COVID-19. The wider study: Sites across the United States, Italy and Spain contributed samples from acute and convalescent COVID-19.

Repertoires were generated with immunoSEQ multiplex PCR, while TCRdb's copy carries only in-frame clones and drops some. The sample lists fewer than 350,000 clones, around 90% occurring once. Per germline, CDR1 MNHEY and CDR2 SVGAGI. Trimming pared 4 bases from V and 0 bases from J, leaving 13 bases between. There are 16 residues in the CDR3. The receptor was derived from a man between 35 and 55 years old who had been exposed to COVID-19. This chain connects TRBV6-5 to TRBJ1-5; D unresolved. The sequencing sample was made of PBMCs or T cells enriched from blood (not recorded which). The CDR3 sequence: CASSSPEGLSNQPQHF. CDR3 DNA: TGTGCCAGCAGTTCCCCTGAGGGCCTTAGCAATCAGCCCCAGCATTTT.